Only a few counts were recorded for the clone carrying this TCR beta chain. Its specificity is unknown. This CDR3 is 13 amino acids long. The germline CDR1 and CDR2 sequences are SEHNR and FQNEAQ (reference sequence). Trimming removed 5 bases at V and 14 bases at J, with 16 bases between. The authors reverse transcribed all of the isolated RNA, so sequencing captured expressed TCRB transcripts. The protocol was immunoSEQ multiplex PCR, while the TCRdb copy is restricted to in-frame clones and leaves out a portion. Of 500,000 to 650,000 clones listed, roughly 12% were seen once; the top ten hold 0.095% to 0.15%. The record originates from a study of beta chain features in type 1 diabetes. General study findings and limits: Among all four CD4+ subsets, Type 1 diabetes patients had TCRB CDR3s that were moderately but significantly shorter.

Material: naive CD4+ T cells from blood. The chain combines TRBV7-9 with TRBJ1-6; D is unresolved. The clonotype was recovered from a man under 40 with type 1 diabetes. DNA of the CDR3: TGTGCCAGCAGCCCGGCCCCCCACTCCACCCTCCACTTT. Translating gives CASSPAPHSTLHF.